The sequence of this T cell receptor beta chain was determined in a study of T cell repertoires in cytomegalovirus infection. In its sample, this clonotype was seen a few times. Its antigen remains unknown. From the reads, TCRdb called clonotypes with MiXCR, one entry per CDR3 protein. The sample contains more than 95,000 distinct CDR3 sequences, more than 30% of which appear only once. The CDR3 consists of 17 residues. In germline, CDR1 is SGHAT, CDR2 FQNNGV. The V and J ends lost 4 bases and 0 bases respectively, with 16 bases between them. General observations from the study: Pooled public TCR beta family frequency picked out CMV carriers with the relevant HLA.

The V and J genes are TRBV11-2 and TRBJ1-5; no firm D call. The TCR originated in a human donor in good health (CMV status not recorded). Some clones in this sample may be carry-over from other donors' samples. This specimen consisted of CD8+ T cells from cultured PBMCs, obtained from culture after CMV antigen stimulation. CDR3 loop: CASSSSTVLDSNQPQHF. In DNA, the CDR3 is TGTGCCAGCAGCTCGTCCACGGTCTTGGATAGCAATCAGCCCCAGCATTTT.